These T cell receptor beta chains were read from a single sample in a study of control samples from healthy donors and cancer patients. TCRdb's copy holds only in-frame clones and misses some; the assay was immunoSEQ multiplex PCR. The sample holds approximately 150,000 clones, about 86% seen once. The material sequenced was blood. These TCRs come from a man aged 18 to 30 in good health. CDR3s include the opening cysteine and the closing phenylalanine or tryptophan.

v_gene: TRBV3-1/TRBV3-2; j_gene: TRBJ1-2; CDR3aa: CASSLRRRHGEDRVDYGYTF
v_gene: TRBV28; j_gene: TRBJ1-2; CDR3aa: CASRRTAGDYGYTF
v_gene: TRBV7-9; j_gene: TRBJ2-7; CDR3aa: CASSLGLAGGQYEQYF
v_gene: TRBV21-1; j_gene: TRBJ1-2; CDR3aa: CASSKGDYLYGYTF
v_gene: TRBV6-5; j_gene: TRBJ2-7; CDR3aa: CASSLGGSYEQYF
v_gene: TRBV18; j_gene: TRBJ2-3; CDR3aa: CASSISRTGNTDTQYF
v_gene: TRBV5-5; j_gene: TRBJ2-2; CDR3aa: CASIDSGQGFVTGELFF
v_gene: TRBV27; j_gene: TRBJ2-2; CDR3aa: CASSLWGTSGNTGELFF
v_gene: TRBV4-2; j_gene: TRBJ2-5; CDR3aa: CASSPSSGLQETQYF
v_gene: TRBV28; j_gene: TRBJ2-7; CDR3aa: CASGLGGPGREQYF